This entry describes one T cell receptor (beta chain). This record belongs to a study of cytomegalovirus exposure and HLA in healthy donors. Germline V gene lookup returns CDR1 SGHRS and CDR2 YFSETQ. The ends were cut back, 6 bases at V and 0 bases at J, with 15 bases in the middle. The CDR3 covers 16 residues. Data came from immunoSEQ multiplex PCR; TCRdb stores just in-frame clones and leaves some out. The sample has about 260,000 clones, 90% seen once; the top ten hold approximately 3%. This TCR was sampled from a young woman in good health and CMV-seronegative. The rearrangement links TRBV5-1 to TRBJ2-2; D not certain. Sequencing was carried out using PBMCs. CDR3 region: CASTFEAGSNTGELFF. For the CDR3, the DNA is TGCGCCAGCACCTTTGAGGCAGGCTCGAACACCGGGGAGCTGTTTTTT.